The sequence of this T cell receptor (beta chain) was determined in a study of glioma-infiltrating T cells. The CDR3 runs 16 residues. Germline V lookup: CDR1 MDHEN, CDR2 SYDVKM. V dropped 5 bases and J dropped 11; count of bases not matched to a gene: 18. Using RNA template, CDR3s of TCR alpha and beta were amplified with iRepertoire arm-PCR. TCRdb reprocessed the multiplex PCR reads via MiXCR and lists one record per CDR3 protein. The repertoire holds a few hundred thousand distinct CDR3 sequences, with 35% to 45% as singletons. This TCR was recovered from a human donor with low-grade glioma or glioblastoma, undergoing nonglioma brain surgery, or in good health (not recorded which). The sequenced sample consisted of glioma tissue, nonneoplastic brain tissue, or PBMCs (not recorded which). The gene calls are TRBV28 and TRBJ1-1; 9 bases fit TRBD1. The CDR3 DNA sequence: TGTGCCAGCAGTGCACAGGGGGCAAGGAACCCCTATAATGCTTTCTTT. It yields the protein CASSAQGARNPYNAFF.